Presented here are 31 T cell receptor beta chains from one specimen sequenced in a study of brain T cells in children with intractable seizures. Time point defined: blood from clinic visit 5 months post-surgery; TSC patient then seizure free. Using immunoSEQ multiplex PCR, the repertoire was profiled, and TCRdb retains in-frame clones only, with some absent. The sample has 300,000 to 400,000 clones, about 94% seen once. The sequences come from peripheral blood, collected less than 6 months after surgery. Source of these receptors: a boy younger than two with tuberous sclerosis and intractable seizures.

The rearrangement links TRBV5-4 to TRBJ2-7; D is uncertain. V was pared by 4 bases and J by 2 bases, with 13 bases between. Per germline, CDR1 SGHNT and CDR2 YYREEE (reference sequence). This CDR3 spans 14 amino acids. CDR3 in amino acids: CASSPAQTPYEQYF. DNA for the CDR3: TGTGCCAGCAGCCCCGCGCAGACACCCTACGAGCAGTACTTC.

The J gene is TRBJ2-3, the V gene TRBV27, with D perhaps being TRBD1 or TRBD2 (5 bases each). The CDR3 is made up of 13 amino acids. The V gene's germline CDR1 is MNHEY and CDR2 SMNVEV (reference sequence). The ends were cut back, 2 bases at V and 4 bases at J, with 7 bases in the middle. Here the CDR3 DNA reads TGTGCCAGCAGTTTACTGGGGGCAGATACGCAGTATTTT. Translation: CASSLLGADTQYF.

V is TRBV4-1 and J is TRBJ1-1, with D perhaps TRBD1 (6 bases). With 0 bases removed from V and 4 bases from J, the gap between germline ends came to 21 bases. CDR1 and CDR2 from the germline V gene are MGHRA and YSYEKL. This CDR3 region has 18 residues. The CDR3 spells CASSQDKASRVQGTEAFF. CDR3 nucleotide sequence: TGCGCCAGCAGCCAAGATAAAGCAAGTCGGGTACAGGGCACTGAAGCTTTCTTT.

This rearrangement joins TRBV15 to TRBJ1-1, with a possible D match to TRBD1 (5 bases). Germline-derived CDR1 and CDR2 are LNHNV and YYDKDF (reference sequence). Trimming left V 5 bases short and J 4 bases short, with 17 bases between. The CDR3 loop spans 15 amino acids. DNA of the CDR3: TGTGCCACCAGCGACCGGGACCCCCCTCGCACTGAAGCTTTCTTT. Translating it yields CATSDRDPPRTEAFF. The complete variable domain, with remaining parts taken from reference TRBV15 and TRBJ1-1, reads DAMVIQNPRYQVTQFGKPVTLSCSQTLNHNVMYWYQQKSSQAPKLLFHYYDKDFNNEADTPDNFQSRRPNTSFCFLDIRSPGLGDTAMYLCATSDRDPPRTEAFFGQGTRLTVV.

The J gene is TRBJ1-2, the V gene TRBV7-9, with D tentatively TRBD1 (6 bases). Per germline, CDR1 SEHNR and CDR2 FQNEAQ (reference sequence). Trimming took off 5 bases at V and 8 bases at J, with 12 bases between the two ends. The CDR3 totals 12 residues. This CDR3 is CASSVDRTGYTF. CDR3 nucleotide sequence: TGTGCCAGCAGCGTTGACAGGACGGGCTACACCTTC. Combining the CDR3 with reference TRBV7-9 and TRBJ1-2 gives the whole variable domain DTGVSQNPRHKITKRGQNVTFRCDPISEHNRLYWYRQTLGQGPEFLTYFQNEAQLEKSRLLSDRFSAERPKGSFSTLEIQRTEQGDSAMYLCASSVDRTGYTFGSGTRLTVV.

The chain employs TRBV5-6 and TRBJ2-7; maybe TRBD1 (5 bases). V dropped 4 bases and J dropped 7 bases, with 15 bases sitting between them. Germline CDR1 SGHDT, CDR2 YYEEEE. The CDR3 runs 13 residues. The CDR3 DNA reads TGTGCCAGCAGCAAAGCAGGGCCTGGGGAGCAGTACTTC. Its translation is CASSKAGPGEQYF. The full variable domain, completed using reference TRBV5-6 and TRBJ2-7, is DAGVTQSPTHLIKTRGQQVTLRCSPKSGHDTVSWYQQALGQGPQFIFQYYEEEERQRGNFPDRFSGHQFPNYSSELNVNALLLGDSALYLCASSKAGPGEQYFGPGTRLTVT.

The chain couples TRBV4-2 to TRBJ1-6, with 9 bases aligning to TRBD1. J lost 5 bases, V lost 5 bases, and 7 bases had no gene match. There are 16 residues in the CDR3. The germline V gene has CDR1 LGHNA and CDR2 YNFKEQ. CDR3 coding DNA: TGTGCCAGCAGCGGATTGACAGGGGGTAATAATTCACCCCTCCACTTT. This codes for CASSGLTGGNNSPLHF.

In this sample, this clone turned up once. This sequence joins TRBV27 and TRBJ2-1; D unclear. This CDR3 has 16 amino acids. The germline V gene has CDR1 MNHEY and CDR2 SMNVEV (reference sequence). Trimming stripped 5 bases from V and 4 bases from J, with 18 bases between. In DNA form, the CDR3 reads TGTGCCAGCAGTGCTATACTGGGTCTAGATTACAATGAGCAGTTCTTC. Translation: CASSAILGLDYNEQFF.

The chain carries TRBV5-4 and TRBJ2-7; 9 nucleotides line up with TRBD1. CDR3 length equals 15 residues. Germline values: CDR1 SGHNT, CDR2 YYREEE (reference sequence). The trim removed 3 bases at V and 3 bases at J, leaving 7 bases unmatched. The CDR3 here is CASSSGQGIYYEQYF. DNA of the CDR3: TGTGCCAGCAGCTCCGGACAGGGGATTTACTACGAGCAGTACTTC.

The table lists this clone with a few counts. The chain employs TRBV3-1 (or the pseudogene TRBV3-2) and TRBJ1-6; D unclear. This CDR3 is built from 14 residues. Trimming removed 2 bases from V and 9 bases from J, with 11 bases in between. Germline V gene lookup returns CDR1 LGHDT and CDR2 YNNKEL (reference sequence). CDR3 in amino acids: CASSQTRGGSPLHF. In DNA, the CDR3 is TGTGCCAGCAGCCAAACCCGGGGAGGTTCACCCCTCCACTTT.

The chain couples TRBV7-9 to TRBJ1-2, with TRBD1 matching 7 bases. V lost 4 bases, J lost 6 bases, and 5 bases stayed unmatched. Looked up from germline, CDR1 is SEHNR and CDR2 is FQNEAQ (reference sequence). The CDR3 runs to 13 residues. The chain's CDR3 is CASSSRDRDGYTF. The DNA of the CDR3 is TGTGCCAGCAGCTCTCGAGACAGGGATGGCTACACCTTC.

V and J are TRBV25-1 and TRBJ2-5; 7 nucleotides align to TRBD2. Germline CDR1 is MGHDK and CDR2 is SYGVNS. The CDR3 sequence is 16 residues long. V dropped 7 bases and J dropped 1; count of bases not matched to a gene: 12. The chain's CDR3 is CASTDTSETLQETQYF. CDR3 coding DNA: TGTGCCAGCACAGATACTAGCGAGACCCTCCAAGAGACCCAGTACTTC.

The rearrangement links TRBV2 to TRBJ1-1; D is uncertain. V was cut by 6 bases and J by 0 bases, with 17 bases left in between. Germline CDR1 is SNHLY and CDR2 is FYNNEI. The CDR3 covers 16 residues. CDR3 nucleotides: TGTGCCAGCAGGCCCGAAAGAACCACAGTGAACACTGAAGCTTTCTTT. Translation: CASRPERTTVNTEAFF.

The V and J genes are TRBV30 and TRBJ2-2, with 9 bases that match TRBD1. Germline CDR1 is GTSNPN and CDR2 is SVGIG (reference sequence). This CDR3 has 14 residues. Germline trimming cut 1 base from V and 6 bases from J; bases unmatched to any gene: 3. The CDR3 coding sequence is TGTGCCTGGAGTGGGGGACAGGGACCCGGGGAGCTGTTTTTT. Translated: CAWSGGQGPGELFF.

The rearrangement links TRBV4-1 to TRBJ2-2, with D uncertain. V lost 1 base and J 8 bases, leaving 8 bases between the germline ends. The CDR3 has 13 amino acids. In germline, CDR1 is MGHRA, CDR2 YSYEKL. CDR3 DNA: TGCGCCAGCAGCCAAGGGAAACAGGGGGAGCTGTTTTTT. Protein sequence: CASSQGKQGELFF.

The chain links TRBV30 to TRBJ2-5; 9 nucleotides line up with TRBD1. V gave up 2 bases and J gave up 5 bases; unmatched junction bases: 3. This CDR3 region has 13 residues. CDR1 and CDR2 from the germline V gene are GTSNPN and SVGIG (reference sequence). The CDR3 bases are TGTGCCTGGAGTAGGGACAGGGCCGAGACCCAGTACTTC. Translated, it gives CAWSRDRAETQYF.

A single count supports this clone. The rearrangement links TRBV29-1 to TRBJ1-3, with D perhaps matching TRBD1 (6 bases). Germline V gene sequence: CDR1 SQVTM, CDR2 ANQGSEA. V shed 4 bases and J shed 4 bases, with 20 bases lying between them. The CDR3 is 16 residues long. The chain's CDR3 is CSVVVVGGYLGNTIYF. Written as DNA, the CDR3 is TGCAGCGTTGTGGTGGTCGGGGGCTATCTAGGAAACACCATATATTTT. The full variable domain, its missing parts supplied by reference TRBV29-1 and TRBJ1-3, is SAVISQKPSRDICQRGTSLTIQCQVDSQVTMMFWYRQQPGQSLTLIATANQGSEATYESGFVIDKFPISRPNLTFSTLTVSNMSPEDSSIYLCSVVVVGGYLGNTIYFGEGSWLTVV.

This clone was observed a few times. The chain joins TRBV2 to TRBJ1-1, with TRBD1 matching over 10 bases. CDR3 size: 13 residues. J gave up 6 bases and V 6 bases, and 4 bases lay outside the gene matches. Germline values: CDR1 SNHLY, CDR2 FYNNEI. The CDR3 nucleotides are TGTGCCAGCAGCCGTGACAGGGGGCCTGAAGCTTTCTTT. Translation: CASSRDRGPEAFF.

This chain uses TRBV7-2 with TRBJ2-5; a weak D match, TRBD1 (6 bases). The CDR3 covers 13 residues. CDR1 is SGHTA and CDR2 is FQGNSA in the germline V gene. V lost 1 base, J lost 7 bases, and 10 bases lay in between. Written as DNA, the CDR3 is TGTGCCAGCAGCTTAGGACCGACAGGGACCCAGTACTTC. Its translation is CASSLGPTGTQYF.

This chain links TRBV4-1 with TRBJ1-2, with D possibly being TRBD1 (5 bases). The ends were cut back, 3 bases at V and 3 bases at J, with 11 bases in the middle. The germline gives CDR1 MGHRA, CDR2 YSYEKL. This CDR3 has 14 residues. In DNA form, the CDR3 reads TGCGCCAGCAGCCACAGGGTGGGCGACTATGGCTACACCTTC. Amino acid sequence: CASSHRVGDYGYTF.

The V gene is TRBV7-9, the J gene TRBJ1-2; D uncertain. The V gene's germline CDR1 is SEHNR and CDR2 FQNEAQ (reference sequence). The CDR3 is 13 amino acids. Trimming cost V 4 bases and J 8 bases, with 14 bases left between them. The CDR3 loop is CASSSKDTGGYTF. CDR3 DNA: TGTGCCAGCAGCTCGAAAGACACGGGAGGCTACACCTTC.

The count of this clone is one. V and J are TRBV5-1 and TRBJ1-5; D remains unclear. The CDR3 contains 13 residues. CDR1 and CDR2 from the germline V gene are SGHRS and YFSETQ. V dropped 1 base and J dropped 2 bases, with 4 bases sitting between them. The CDR3 nucleotides are TGCGCCAGCAGCTTGAGGGGCAATCAGCCCCAGCATTTT. It codes for CASSLRGNQPQHF.

The chain has TRBV18 and TRBJ2-7; the D call may be TRBD1 or TRBD2 (5 bases each). V lost 0 bases to trimming and J lost 3 bases, with 12 bases between them. The V gene's germline CDR1 is KGHSH and CDR2 LQKENI. This CDR3 has 15 residues. In DNA, the CDR3 is TGTGCCAGCTCACCACCCTCAAGGGACGGCTACGAGCAGTACTTC. This sequence encodes CASSPPSRDGYEQYF.

This chain links TRBV7-2 with TRBJ2-7, with a weak D call TRBD1 (5 bases). Germline V gene data show CDR1 as SGHTA and CDR2 as FQGNSA. This CDR3 comprises 14 residues. Trimming left V 4 bases short and J 2 bases short, with 12 bases between. The CDR3 DNA follows: TGTGCCAGCAGCTCAGAGACAGAAACCTACGAGCAGTACTTC. Its translation: CASSSETETYEQYF.

The rearrangement links TRBV5-1 to TRBJ1-1; 7 nucleotides match TRBD1. The CDR3 runs 15 residues. Germline V gene data show CDR1 as SGHRS and CDR2 as YFSETQ. V lost 2 bases and J lost 10; bases outside the gene matches: 14. Written as DNA, the CDR3 is TGCGCCAGCAGCTTTTGGACAGGCAAAAACGGTGGAGCTTTCTTT. Amino acids: CASSFWTGKNGGAFF. Complete variable domain (other parts from reference TRBV5-1 and TRBJ1-1): KAGVTQTPRYLIKTRGQQVTLSCSPISGHRSVSWYQQTPGQGLQFLFEYFSETQRNKGNFPGRFSGRQFSNSRSEMNVSTLELGDSALYLCASSFWTGKNGGAFFGQGTRLTVV.

The CDR3 coding sequence is TGTGCCAGCAGTACGGGACAGAAGTCACAACAAAATGAAAAACTGTTTTTT. It yields the protein CASSTGQKSQQNEKLFF. V gene TRBV2 combines with J gene TRBJ1-4; 7 positions match TRBD1. The CDR3 has 17 amino acids. With 5 bases clipped from V and 5 bases from J, the junction kept 14 bases outside the gene matches. CDR1 and CDR2 from the germline V gene are SNHLY and FYNNEI.

In nucleotides, the CDR3 is TGTGCCAGCAGACGATCGTCGGGGGGCGCATACGCTGAAGCTTTCTTT. It encodes CASRRSSGGAYAEAFF. The chain combines TRBV11-2 with TRBJ1-1, with D possibly TRBD1 on 6 matching bases. CDR1 is SGHAT, CDR2 FQNNGV, per germline. This CDR3 comprises 16 residues. V dropped 6 bases and J dropped 6 bases, with 23 bases sitting between them.

This clone came up once. This chain connects TRBV5-6 to TRBJ1-3, with D possibly matching TRBD1 (6 bases). V was shortened by 4 bases and J by 3 bases, with 14 bases between the two germline ends. The CDR3 consists of 15 residues. Per the germline V gene, CDR1 is SGHDT and CDR2 is YYEEEE. The CDR3 reads CASSKGGTVGNTIYF. The DNA of the CDR3 is TGTGCCAGCAGCAAGGGGGGGACGGTTGGAAACACCATATATTTT.

The chain combines TRBV3-1 (or the pseudogene TRBV3-2) with TRBJ2-3; D gene ambiguous. V shed 0 bases and J shed 4 bases, with 5 bases lying between them. This CDR3 is 13 amino acids long. From germline, CDR1 is LGHDT and CDR2 YNNKEL (reference sequence). The CDR3 protein is CASSQDLSDTQYF. Here the CDR3 DNA reads TGTGCCAGCAGCCAAGATCTTTCAGATACGCAGTATTTT.

The chain employs TRBV6-4 and TRBJ2-1; the D gene is possibly TRBD2 (6 bases). CDR1 is MRHNA and CDR2 is SNTAGT in the germline V gene. The V gene lost 0 bases and the J gene lost 7 bases, with 13 bases spanning the gap. The CDR3 has 15 amino acids. CDR3 protein: CASSDSPGSRNEQFF. The CDR3 DNA is TGTGCCAGCAGTGACTCTCCCGGGAGTAGAAATGAGCAGTTCTTC.

This chain uses TRBV7-2 with TRBJ1-1; no firm D call. Trimming left V 4 bases short and J 4 bases short, with 10 bases between. The CDR3 contains 13 residues. CDR1 SGHTA and CDR2 FQGNSA come from the germline V gene. CDR3 DNA sequence: TGTGCCAGCAGCTCGTCACCTGGCACTGAAGCTTTCTTT. Protein sequence: CASSSSPGTEAFF.